These T cell receptor beta chains were read from a single sample in a study of regulatory T cells in long-lasting Graves disease. MiXCR was run by TCRdb on the multiplex PCR reads, yielding one entry per CDR3 protein. Seen here are roughly 420,000 distinct CDR3 sequences, 14% observed once, and the top ten hold around a sixth. This sample also appeared in a second study, on T cells in Graves' hyperthyroidism and ophthalmopathy.

Sequenced material: peripheral blood mononuclear cells (PBMCs), taken at new diagnosis, from a patient treated with antithyroid drugs. These receptors were obtained from a woman aged 45-60 years with Graves disease. Each CDR3 is given with its conserved first and last residue. A D gene is named only where the DNA matches it firmly. Expanded clones are given a class, and other clones once, few, many or no size at all.

TGTGCCAGCAGCCAAAACCCGGGACCAGGAGGCTACACCTTC | CASSQNPGPGGYTF | TRBV14 | many | - | TRBJ1-2
TGTGCCAGCAGTCCCCATTGGGGGGCGAATGAGCAGTTCTTC | CASSPHWGANEQFF | TRBV12-3/TRBV12-4 | many | - | TRBJ2-1
TGTGCCAGCAGTGAAGACAGGGGGCGCATGGATACGCAGTATTTT | CASSEDRGRMDTQYF | TRBV6-1 | many | TRBD1 | TRBJ2-3
TGTGCCAGCATGTTCGAAAAACTGTTTTTT | CASMFEKLFF | TRBV2 | many | - | TRBJ1-4
TGTGCCAGCAGCTTAGCACTGAGCAATCAGCCCCAGCATTTT | CASSLALSNQPQHF | TRBV7-2 | many | - | TRBJ1-5
TGTGCCAGCAGCCAAGGGGTGTACAATGAGCAGTTCTTC | CASSQGVYNEQFF | TRBV14 | many | - | TRBJ2-1
TGCAGTGTACCTACCAGGGGCGTCAATCAGCCCCAGCATTTT | CSVPTRGVNQPQHF | TRBV20-1 | - | - | TRBJ1-5
TGTGCCAGCAGTTACTCGGATTGGAACACCGGGGAGCTGTTTTTT | CASSYSDWNTGELFF | TRBV6-2/TRBV6-3 | - | - | TRBJ2-2
TGCAGCGTTGACCAGGGGGCCTATGGCTACACCTTC | CSVDQGAYGYTF | TRBV29-1 | many | TRBD1 | TRBJ1-2
TGCGCCAGCAGTGATACTAGCGGGAGTTTGGCAGATACGCAGTATTTT | CASSDTSGSLADTQYF | TRBV10-1 | many | TRBD2 | TRBJ2-3
TGTGCCAGCAGTCCAGTCGGGACTAGCGGTTACAATGAGCAGTTCTTC | CASSPVGTSGYNEQFF | TRBV27 | many | TRBD2 | TRBJ2-1
TGTGCCAGCAGCTTAAGTGGAGGGTTAGACCCCAGGGACCAGTACTTC | CASSLSGGLDPRDQYF | TRBV7-8 | many | - | TRBJ2-5
TGCGCCAGCAGTCCCCGACTAGCGGGAAAGGGAGATACGCAGTATTTT | CASSPRLAGKGDTQYF | TRBV10-1 | many | TRBD2 | TRBJ2-3
TGTGCCAGCAGTCAACAGGGGTATCAGTACGAGCAGTACTTC | CASSQQGYQYEQYF | TRBV2 | many | TRBD1 | TRBJ2-7
TGTGCCAGCAGCGCCCCGGGACTAGCGGGAGCAGATACGCAGTATTTT | CASSAPGLAGADTQYF | TRBV7-9 | few | TRBD2 | TRBJ2-3
TGTGCCATCAGTGAGTCAGGGACAGGGGGAGTACAAGAGACCCAGTACTTC | CAISESGTGGVQETQYF | TRBV10-3 | few | TRBD1 | TRBJ2-5
TGTGCCAGCAGCCAAGAAATGGGGACTATAAACACCGGGGAGCTGTTTTTT | CASSQEMGTINTGELFF | TRBV3-1 | few | TRBD2 | TRBJ2-2
TGTGCCAGCAGTCAACAGGCAGGGGCGTTTGAGACCCAGTACTTC | CASSQQAGAFETQYF | TRBV3-1 | many | - | TRBJ2-5
TGTGCCAGCAGAACCGGGAACAGGGGAGGGGACGAGCAGTACTTC | CASRTGNRGGDEQYF | TRBV6-1 | many | - | TRBJ2-7
TGTGCCAGCAGCCACTGGAGCCAGGGCCTCAAAAACATTCAGTACTTC | CASSHWSQGLKNIQYF | TRBV7-3 | few | - | TRBJ2-4
TGTGCCAGCAGAGAAGGAGAGGGGACTACTGCAACTAATGAAAAACTGTTTTTT | CASREGEGTTATNEKLFF | TRBV3-1 | - | - | TRBJ1-4
TGTGCCAGCAGTGACGAAAGTAGGGGGCTAGGTGAAAAACTGTTTTTT | CASSDESRGLGEKLFF | TRBV6-1 | many | TRBD1 | TRBJ1-4
TGTGCCAGCAGCCAACGGGGGGCAGGACTATATGGAAACACCATATATTTT | CASSQRGAGLYGNTIYF | TRBV6-1 | many | - | TRBJ1-3
TGTGCCAGCAGCCCTAGCGGGAGAGGAGTAGAGACCCAGTACTTC | CASSPSGRGVETQYF | TRBV7-9 | many | TRBD2 | TRBJ2-5
TGTGCCAGCAGCGCCATCGGGGGCGTGAGTGAAAAACTGTTTTTT | CASSAIGGVSEKLFF | TRBV7-9 | many | - | TRBJ1-4
TGTGCCAGTAGTACCCCAGGGTCCACCGGGGAGCTGTTTTTT | CASSTPGSTGELFF | TRBV19 | few | - | TRBJ2-2
TGTGCCAGCAGTGAACAGCAAACAGATACGCAGTATTTT | CASSEQQTDTQYF | TRBV6-4 | few | - | TRBJ2-3
TGTGCCAGCAGCTTACGATCGCCTGGAGATACGCAGTATTTT | CASSLRSPGDTQYF | TRBV7-3 | few | - | TRBJ2-3
TGTGCCAGCAGTTTATCTGGGACAGCTCCCCTGTTTTTT | CASSLSGTAPLFF | TRBV27 | - | TRBD1 | TRBJ1-4
TGTGCCATCAGTGCTGGGGTAGCGGGAGATCCCTTTACCGGGGAGCTGTTTTTT | CAISAGVAGDPFTGELFF | TRBV10-3 | - | TRBD2 | TRBJ2-2
TGCGCCAGCAGCCAAGGGGTCGGGAGGGCAAAAGATACGCAGTATTTT | CASSQGVGRAKDTQYF | TRBV4-1 | - | TRBD2 | TRBJ2-3
TGTGCCAGCAGCCCCCCGACTAGCGGGAGGAAAAATGAGCAGTTCTTC | CASSPPTSGRKNEQFF | TRBV7-9 | many | TRBD2 | TRBJ2-1
TGTGCCAGCAGCCCCCTTGGAGCGGGAGGATCCTACAATGAGCAGTTCTTC | CASSPLGAGGSYNEQFF | TRBV5-6 | many | TRBD2 | TRBJ2-1
TGTGCCACCGAAGGGACGTCGGCGACTGAAGCTTTCTTT | CATEGTSATEAFF | TRBV18 | many | - | TRBJ1-1
TGTGCCTCGGGCCTACAGGGGCGACACTACGAGCAGTACTTC | CASGLQGRHYEQYF | TRBV30 | many | TRBD1 | TRBJ2-7
TGTGCCAGCGCTGGCAGGGGAAGCAATCAGCCCCAGCATTTT | CASAGRGSNQPQHF | TRBV13 | few | - | TRBJ1-5
TGCAGCGTTGGCCGCCAGGGGGAACTCCAAGAGACCCAGTACTTC | CSVGRQGELQETQYF | TRBV29-1 | few | TRBD1 | TRBJ2-5